The 23 T cell receptor beta chains reported below all come from one sample, sequenced in a study of T cell changes during pregnancy in multiple sclerosis. Sequencing was performed with immunoSEQ multiplex PCR; in TCRdb, only in-frame clones are kept and a portion is missing. The table includes about 32,000 clones, 80% to 90% detected once. The sample here was CD8+ T cells from peripheral blood mononuclear cells, taken in the third trimester of pregnancy. The receptors derive from a female donor with multiple sclerosis, enrolled in a pregnancy study.

This chain uses TRBV19 with TRBJ2-1, with a weak D call TRBD2 (5 bases). This CDR3 contains 13 residues. Germline values: CDR1 LNHDA, CDR2 SQIVND (reference sequence). V was cut by 4 bases and J by 7 bases, with 11 bases left in between. The CDR3: CASSKTILNEQFF. The DNA for the CDR3 is TGTGCCAGTAGTAAGACTATCCTAAATGAGCAGTTCTTC.

The gene calls are TRBV5-1 and TRBJ2-2, with D perhaps TRBD2 (6 bases). V was shortened by 2 bases and J by 15 bases, with 23 bases between the two germline ends. In germline, CDR1 is SGHRS, CDR2 YFSETQ. CDR3 size: 15 residues. The CDR3 DNA reads TGCGCCAGCAGCTTTGATCAAAAAGGGACTCCTGTCTTGTTTTTT. Translating it yields CASSFDQKGTPVLFF.

The chain employs TRBV6-6 and TRBJ1-1; D is undetermined. Per germline, CDR1 MNHNY and CDR2 SVGAGI (reference sequence). CDR3 length equals 14 residues. The V end lost 6 bases, the J end lost 2 bases, and 13 bases lay between the germline ends. CDR3 in DNA: TGTGCCAGCAGACCCCGGGAACGAAACACTGAAGCTTTCTTT. This codes for CASRPRERNTEAFF.

This rearrangement joins TRBV9 to TRBJ2-7, with D maybe TRBD2 (6 bases). This CDR3 comprises 13 residues. V shed 2 bases and J shed 2 bases, with 8 bases lying between them. Germline-derived CDR1 and CDR2 are SGDLS and YYNGEE. CDR3 residues: CASSVGLTYEQYF. In DNA, the CDR3 is TGTGCCAGCAGCGTCGGACTAACCTACGAGCAGTACTTC.

This chain uses TRBV7-6 with TRBJ1-1, with TRBD1 matching over 8 bases. The CDR3 contains 14 residues. Germline assignment: CDR1 SGHVS and CDR2 FNYEAQ. V trimming: 5 bases; J trimming: 1 base; junction bases outside the gene matches: 3. This CDR3 reads CASSRGQGNTEAFF. The CDR3 nucleotides read TGTGCCAGCAGCCGCGGACAGGGGAACACTGAAGCTTTCTTT.

This clone has only one observation. The rearrangement uses TRBV5-4 and TRBJ2-7, with TRBD2 matching over 9 bases. From germline, CDR1 is SGHNT and CDR2 YYREEE (reference sequence). J was trimmed by 3 bases and V by 3 bases; bases with no gene match: 16. The CDR3 has 18 amino acids. The CDR3 sequence is CASSSHSRIAGVNYEQYF. CDR3 in DNA: TGTGCCAGCAGCTCTCACTCGAGGATAGCGGGAGTGAACTACGAGCAGTACTTC.

This clone was observed a handful of times. CDR3 amino acids: CASSPPQGTEAFF. DNA for the CDR3: TGTGCCAGCAGTCCCCCCCAGGGTACTGAAGCTTTCTTT. The V gene is TRBV13, the J gene TRBJ1-1, with D tentatively TRBD1 (5 bases). Deletions cut 6 bases from V and 5 bases from J, with 13 bases between. Germline V gives CDR1 PRHDT, CDR2 FYEKMQ (reference sequence). The CDR3 spans 13 residues.

This chain links TRBV2 with TRBJ2-1, with 15 nucleotides matching TRBD2. Trimming at V came to 5 bases and at J to 7 bases, leaving 18 bases not matched to a gene. Per the germline V gene, CDR1 is SNHLY and CDR2 is FYNNEI. The CDR3 extends over 20 amino acids. For the CDR3, the DNA is TGTGCCAGCAGTAGACCGGGACTAGCGGGAGGACGCGGTTTGAGAAATGAGCAGTTCTTC. Protein product: CASSRPGLAGGRGLRNEQFF.

The genes are TRBV5-6 and TRBJ2-1, with TRBD2 matching 16 bases. This CDR3 is built from 17 residues. The trim removed 4 bases at V and 7 bases at J, leaving 8 bases unmatched. CDR1 is SGHDT and CDR2 is YYEEEE in the germline V gene. For the CDR3, the DNA is TGTGCCAGCAGCCCAGGGACTAGCGGGAGGGGGAAGAATGAGCAGTTCTTC. Translating it yields CASSPGTSGRGKNEQFF.

The chain has TRBV5-6 and TRBJ1-2, with D possibly matching TRBD1 (5 bases). The CDR3 consists of 16 residues. The germline CDR1 and CDR2 sequences are SGHDT and YYEEEE. Between the trimmed V and J ends, which lost 2 bases and 0 bases, there was a span of 14 bases. DNA for the CDR3: TGTGCCAGCAGCTTCGGCGGGGCGGATTCTAACTATGGCTACACCTTC. This translates into CASSFGGADSNYGYTF.

The sample holds a few counts of this clone. The chain is built from TRBV27 and TRBJ2-7; no definite D call. The CDR3 consists of 13 residues. Trimming cost V 2 bases and J 1 base, with 6 bases left between them. Germline V gives CDR1 MNHEY, CDR2 SMNVEV (reference sequence). CDR3 amino acids: CASSLAASYEQYF. The CDR3 DNA reads as TGTGCCAGCAGTTTAGCGGCTTCCTACGAGCAGTACTTC.

The J gene is TRBJ1-2, the V gene TRBV5-1, with D perhaps TRBD1 (6 bases). Trimming stripped 0 bases from V and 0 bases from J, with 12 bases between. Germline CDR1 reads SGHRS; CDR2 reads YFSETQ. The CDR3 has 16 amino acids. This chain's CDR3 is CASSLAATGTNYGYTF. The CDR3 coding sequence is TGCGCCAGCAGCTTGGCGGCTACAGGGACTAACTATGGCTACACCTTC.

The rearrangement joins TRBV5-8 to TRBJ2-2, with D tentatively TRBD1 (7 bases). This CDR3 is built from 16 residues. Germline CDR1 SGHTS, CDR2 YDEGEE. V was trimmed by 2 bases and J by 3 bases, leaving 14 bases between them. CDR3 residues: CASSFAAGGYTGELFF. For the CDR3, the DNA is TGTGCCAGCAGCTTCGCCGCAGGGGGGTACACCGGGGAGCTGTTTTTT. Full variable domain (remainder filled in from reference TRBV5-8 and TRBJ2-2): EAGVTQSPTHLIKTRGQQATLRCSPISGHTSVYWYQQALGLGLQFLLWYDEGEERNRGNFPPRFSGRQFPNYSSELNVNALELEDSALYLCASSFAAGGYTGELFFGEGSRLTVL.

The chain has TRBV6-6 and TRBJ1-5; 8 bases are shared with TRBD1. Trimming at V came to 6 bases and at J to 2 bases, leaving 6 bases not matched to a gene. This CDR3 has 15 amino acids. CDR1 is MNHNY and CDR2 is SVGAGI in the germline V gene (reference sequence). The CDR3 DNA follows: TGTGCCAGCAGCCCGACAGGGGAGGGCAATCAGCCCCAGCATTTT. Residues: CASSPTGEGNQPQHF.

The genes are TRBV9 and TRBJ2-7, with D maybe TRBD1 (5 bases). The germline V gene has CDR1 SGDLS and CDR2 YYNGEE. CDR3 length: 13 residues. Trimming removed 3 bases from V and 1 base from J, with 8 bases in between. The CDR3 protein is CASSGGHSYEQYF. The CDR3 bases are TGTGCCAGCAGCGGAGGACATTCCTACGAGCAGTACTTC.

Only one count was recorded for this clone. The chain carries TRBV5-1 and TRBJ2-6, with D unresolved. This CDR3 comprises 14 residues. With 6 bases removed from V and 2 bases from J, the gap between germline ends came to 9 bases. Germline CDR1 is SGHRS and CDR2 is YFSETQ. The CDR3 nucleotides are TGCGCCAGCACATCACTACCTGGGGCCAACGTCCTGACTTTC. This translates into CASTSLPGANVLTF.

The J gene is TRBJ2-7, the V gene TRBV7-9; 8 positions agree with TRBD1. V was pared by 5 bases and J by 3 bases, with 9 bases of the junction left unmatched. The CDR3 has 15 amino acids. Germline lookup yields CDR1 SEHNR and CDR2 FQNEAQ (reference sequence). The CDR3 bases are TGTGCCAGCAGCCCCAAGGGCACAGGGGGCTACGAGCAGTACTTC. This gives the protein CASSPKGTGGYEQYF.

This chain joins TRBV21-1 and TRBJ2-3; TRBD1, the D gene given by the table, was not confirmed from the DNA. TRBV21-1 is termed a pseudogene. The CDR3 is made up of 16 amino acids. CDR3 sequence reads: CASKSPGGTSTDTQYF. Written as DNA, the CDR3 is TGTGCCAGCAAATCCCCAGGGGGGACTAGCACAGATACGCAGTATTTT.

The CDR3 DNA follows: TGTGCCAGCAGCGCCTGGGGACAGGGGGCGTCGGCTGGAAACACCATATATTTT. Its protein is CASSAWGQGASAGNTIYF. The rearrangement links TRBV9 to TRBJ1-3; TRBD1 matches 12 bases. V was pared by 3 bases and J by 2 bases, with 9 bases of the junction left unmatched. Germline V lookup: CDR1 SGDLS, CDR2 YYNGEE. The CDR3 is 18 residues long. The full variable domain, with the rest looked up from reference TRBV9 and TRBJ1-3, is DSGVTQTPKHLITATGQRVTLRCSPRSGDLSVYWYQQSLDQGLQFLIQYYNGEERAKGNILERFSAQQFPDLHSELNLSSLELGDSALYFCASSAWGQGASAGNTIYFGEGSWLTVV.

The V gene is TRBV27, the J gene TRBJ2-5; no firm D call. Germline CDR1 reads MNHEY; CDR2 reads SMNVEV (reference sequence). The CDR3 consists of 13 residues. The V end was cut by 4 bases, the J end by 5 bases, with 11 bases between. CDR3 in DNA: TGTGCCAGCAGTTCCTCTTGGCGGGAGACCCAGTACTTC. It yields the protein CASSSSWRETQYF.

The genes are TRBV27 and TRBJ1-5; 9 nucleotides line up with TRBD1. V dropped 6 bases and J dropped 6; count of bases not matched to a gene: 9. The CDR3 extends over 15 amino acids. CDR1 and CDR2 (germline): MNHEY, SMNVEV (reference sequence). For the CDR3, the DNA is TGTGCCAGCAGCCCTCTAATGACAGGGGGTCAGCCCCAGCATTTT. Protein sequence: CASSPLMTGGQPQHF.

The J gene is TRBJ2-3, the V gene TRBV9, with D perhaps matching TRBD2 (6 bases). CDR3 length equals 15 residues. The V and J ends lost 0 bases and 4 bases respectively, with 12 bases between them. CDR1 is SGDLS, CDR2 YYNGEE, per germline. The CDR3 DNA is TGTGCCAGCAGCGTAGGAACTAGCAATGCAGATACGCAGTATTTT. This translates into CASSVGTSNADTQYF.

This clone was counted only a few times. This CDR3 is CAWRASESSYEQYF. CDR3 nucleotides: TGTGCCTGGAGAGCTAGCGAGAGCTCCTACGAGCAGTACTTC. The genes are TRBV30 and TRBJ2-7; a weak D match, TRBD2 (6 bases). V was pared by 3 bases and J by 0 bases, with 12 bases between. CDR3 length equals 14 residues. The germline CDR1 and CDR2 sequences are GTSNPN and SVGIG (reference sequence).